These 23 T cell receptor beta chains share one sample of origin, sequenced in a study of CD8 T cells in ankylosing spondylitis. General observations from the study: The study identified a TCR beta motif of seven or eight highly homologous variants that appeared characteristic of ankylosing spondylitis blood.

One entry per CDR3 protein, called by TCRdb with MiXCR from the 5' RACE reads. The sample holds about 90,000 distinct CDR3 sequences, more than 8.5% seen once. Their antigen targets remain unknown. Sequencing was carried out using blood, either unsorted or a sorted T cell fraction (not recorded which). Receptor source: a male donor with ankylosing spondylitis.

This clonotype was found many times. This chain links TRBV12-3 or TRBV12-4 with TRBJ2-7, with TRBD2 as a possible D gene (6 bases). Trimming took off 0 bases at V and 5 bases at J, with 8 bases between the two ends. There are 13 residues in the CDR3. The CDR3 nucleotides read TGTGCCAGCAGTTTAGCGGGAGGCGACGAGCAGTACGTC. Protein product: CASSLAGGDEQYV.

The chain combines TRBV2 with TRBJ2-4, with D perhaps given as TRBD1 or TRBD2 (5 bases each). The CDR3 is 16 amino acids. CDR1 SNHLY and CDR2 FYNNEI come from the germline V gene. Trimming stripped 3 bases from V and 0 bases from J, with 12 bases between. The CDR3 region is CASSEGVLIAKNIQYF. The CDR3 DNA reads TGTGCCAGCAGTGAGGGGGTACTGATAGCCAAAAACATTCAGTACTTC.

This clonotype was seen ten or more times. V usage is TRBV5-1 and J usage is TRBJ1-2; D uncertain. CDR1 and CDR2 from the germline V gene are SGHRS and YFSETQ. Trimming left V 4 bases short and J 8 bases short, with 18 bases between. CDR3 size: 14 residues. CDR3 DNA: TGCGCCAGCAGCCAGGCCGGGCCCCGAGGAGGCTACACCTTC. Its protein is CASSQAGPRGGYTF.

CDR3 in DNA: TGTGCCAGCAGCCGGGGGGGACGCTACTTTACTAGCACAGATACGCAGTATTTT. Its protein product is CASSRGGRYFTSTDTQYF. The chain joins TRBV11-1 to TRBJ2-3, with TRBD2 identical over 8 bases. Germline CDR1 reads SGHAT; CDR2 reads FQDESV (reference sequence). The CDR3 is 18 residues long. The V segment lost 5 bases and the J segment 0 bases; nucleotides outside the gene matches: 13. Full variable domain (remainder filled in from reference TRBV11-1 and TRBJ2-3): EAEVAQSPRYKITEKSQAVAFWCDPISGHATLYWYRQILGQGPELLVQFQDESVVDDSQLPKDRFSAERLKGVDSTLKIQPAELGDSAMYLCASSRGGRYFTSTDTQYFGPGTRLTVL.

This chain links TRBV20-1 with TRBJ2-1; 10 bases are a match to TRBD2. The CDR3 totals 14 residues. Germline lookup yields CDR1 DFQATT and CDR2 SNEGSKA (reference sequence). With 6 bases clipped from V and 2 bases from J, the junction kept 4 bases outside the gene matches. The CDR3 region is CSAQAGGAYNEQFF. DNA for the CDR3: TGCAGTGCCCAAGCGGGGGGGGCCTACAATGAGCAGTTCTTC.

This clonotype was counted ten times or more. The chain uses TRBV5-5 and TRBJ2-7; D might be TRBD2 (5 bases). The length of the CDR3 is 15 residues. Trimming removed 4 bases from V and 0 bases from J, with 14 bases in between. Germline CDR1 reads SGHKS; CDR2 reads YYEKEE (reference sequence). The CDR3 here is CASSLPEGSSYEQYV. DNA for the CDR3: TGTGCCAGCAGCCTTCCTGAGGGCAGCTCCTACGAGCAGTACGTC.

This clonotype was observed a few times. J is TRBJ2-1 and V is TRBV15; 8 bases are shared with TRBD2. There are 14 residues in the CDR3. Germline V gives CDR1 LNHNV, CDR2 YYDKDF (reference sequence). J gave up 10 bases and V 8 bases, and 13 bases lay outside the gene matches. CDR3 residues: CATGAGGPAGEQFF. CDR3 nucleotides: TGTGCCACCGGGGCGGGAGGACCCGCGGGAGAGCAGTTCTTC. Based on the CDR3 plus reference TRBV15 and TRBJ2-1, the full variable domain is DAMVIQNPRYQVTQFGKPVTLSCSQTLNHNVMYWYQQKSSQAPKLLFHYYDKDFNNEADTPDNFQSRRPNTSFCFLDIRSPGLGDTAMYLCATGAGGPAGEQFFGPGTRLTVL.

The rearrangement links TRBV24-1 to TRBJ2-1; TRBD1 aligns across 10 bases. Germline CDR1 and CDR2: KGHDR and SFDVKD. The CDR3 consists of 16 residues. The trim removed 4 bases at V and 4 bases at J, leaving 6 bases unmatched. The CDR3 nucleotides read TGTGCCACCAGTGAGACAGGGGGCAAAGTTTACAATGAGCAGTTCTTC. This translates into CATSETGGKVYNEQFF.

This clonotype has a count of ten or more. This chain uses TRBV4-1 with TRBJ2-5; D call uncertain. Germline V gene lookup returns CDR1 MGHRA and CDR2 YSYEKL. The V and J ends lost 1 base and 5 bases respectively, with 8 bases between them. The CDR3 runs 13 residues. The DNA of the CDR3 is TGCGCCAGCAGCCAAGCTAGTACGGAGACCCAGTACTTC. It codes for CASSQASTETQYF.

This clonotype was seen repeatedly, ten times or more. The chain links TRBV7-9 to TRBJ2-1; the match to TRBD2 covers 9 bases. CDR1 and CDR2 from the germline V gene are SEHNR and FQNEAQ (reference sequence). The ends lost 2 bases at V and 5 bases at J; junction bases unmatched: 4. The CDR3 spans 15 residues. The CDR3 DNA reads TGTGCCAGCAGCTTAAGACTAGCGGTAAACAATGAGCAGTTCTTC. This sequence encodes CASSLRLAVNNEQFF.

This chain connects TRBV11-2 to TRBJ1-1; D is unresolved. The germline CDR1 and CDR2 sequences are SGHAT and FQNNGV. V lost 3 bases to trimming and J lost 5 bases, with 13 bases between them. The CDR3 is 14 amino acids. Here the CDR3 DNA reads TGTGCCAGCAGCTTCAATTGGGCGGCTACTGAAGCTTTCTTT. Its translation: CASSFNWAATEAFF. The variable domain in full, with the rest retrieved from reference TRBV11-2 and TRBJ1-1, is EAGVAQSPRYKIIEKRQSVAFWCNPISGHATLYWYQQILGQGPKLLIQFQNNGVVDDSQLPKDRFSAERLKGVDSTLKIQPAKLEDSAVYLCASSFNWAATEAFFGQGTRLTVV.

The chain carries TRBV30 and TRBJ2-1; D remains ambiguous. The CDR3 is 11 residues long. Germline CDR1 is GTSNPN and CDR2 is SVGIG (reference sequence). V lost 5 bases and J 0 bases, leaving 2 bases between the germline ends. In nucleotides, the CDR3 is TGTGCCTGGGGCTCCTACAATGAGCAGTTCTTC. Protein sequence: CAWGSYNEQFF.

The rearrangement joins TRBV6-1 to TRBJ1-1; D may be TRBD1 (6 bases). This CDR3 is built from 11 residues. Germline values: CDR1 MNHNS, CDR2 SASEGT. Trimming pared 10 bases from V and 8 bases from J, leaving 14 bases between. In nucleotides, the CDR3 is TGTGCCACCCGTCGACAGGAAGAAGCTTTCTTT. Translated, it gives CATRRQEEAFF.

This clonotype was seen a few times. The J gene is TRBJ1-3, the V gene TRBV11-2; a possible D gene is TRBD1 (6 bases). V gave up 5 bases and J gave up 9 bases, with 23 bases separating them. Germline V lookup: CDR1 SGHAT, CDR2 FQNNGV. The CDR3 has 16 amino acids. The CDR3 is CASSMHRDMGRSTIYF. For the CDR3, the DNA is TGTGCCAGCAGCATGCACCGGGACATGGGGAGGTCCACCATATATTTT.

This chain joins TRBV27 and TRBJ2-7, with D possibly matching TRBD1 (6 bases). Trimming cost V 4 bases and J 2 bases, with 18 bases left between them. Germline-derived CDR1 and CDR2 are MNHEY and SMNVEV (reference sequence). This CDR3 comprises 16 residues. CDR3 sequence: CASSSPRDKGTYEQYF. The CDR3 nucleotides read TGTGCCAGCAGTTCTCCCCGGGACAAGGGAACCTACGAGCAGTACTTC.

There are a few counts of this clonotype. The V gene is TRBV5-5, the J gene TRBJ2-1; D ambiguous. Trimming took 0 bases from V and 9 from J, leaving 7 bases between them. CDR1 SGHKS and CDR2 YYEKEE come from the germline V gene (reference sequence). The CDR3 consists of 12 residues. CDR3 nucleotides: TGTGCCAGCAGCTTGGTGGGTAGTGAGCAGTTCTTC. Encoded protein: CASSLVGSEQFF.

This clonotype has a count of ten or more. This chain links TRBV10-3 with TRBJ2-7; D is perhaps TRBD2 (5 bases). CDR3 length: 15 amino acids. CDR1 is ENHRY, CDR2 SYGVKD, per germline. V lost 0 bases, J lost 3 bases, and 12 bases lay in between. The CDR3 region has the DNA TGTGCCATCAGTGAGTCCACCCGGGAAGACTACGAGCAGTACTTC. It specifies CAISESTREDYEQYF.

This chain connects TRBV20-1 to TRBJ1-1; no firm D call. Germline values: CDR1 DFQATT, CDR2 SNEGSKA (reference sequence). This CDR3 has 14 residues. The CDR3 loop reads CSRLDRTLNTEAFF. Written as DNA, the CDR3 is TGCAGCCGCCTGGACCGAACATTGAACACTGAAGCTTTCTTT.

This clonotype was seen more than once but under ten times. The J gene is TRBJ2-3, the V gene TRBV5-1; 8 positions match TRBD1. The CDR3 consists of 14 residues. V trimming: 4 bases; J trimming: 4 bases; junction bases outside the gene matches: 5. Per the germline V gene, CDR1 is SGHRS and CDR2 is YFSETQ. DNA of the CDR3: TGCGCCAGCAGCCCGGGACAGGCGGCAGATACGCAGTATTTT. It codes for CASSPGQAADTQYF.

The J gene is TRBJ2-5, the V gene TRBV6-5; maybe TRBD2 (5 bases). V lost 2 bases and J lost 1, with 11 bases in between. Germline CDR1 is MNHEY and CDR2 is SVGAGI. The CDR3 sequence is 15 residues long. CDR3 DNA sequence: TGTGCCAGCAGTTACCTATCGGGAATCCAAGAGACCCAGTACTTC. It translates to CASSYLSGIQETQYF.

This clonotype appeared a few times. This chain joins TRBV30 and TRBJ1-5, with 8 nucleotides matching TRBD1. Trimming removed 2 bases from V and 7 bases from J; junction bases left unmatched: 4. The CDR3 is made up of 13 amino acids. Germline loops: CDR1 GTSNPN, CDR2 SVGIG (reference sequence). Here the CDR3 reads CAWSLTGVQPQHF. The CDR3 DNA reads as TGTGCCTGGAGTTTGACAGGGGTGCAGCCCCAGCATTTT.

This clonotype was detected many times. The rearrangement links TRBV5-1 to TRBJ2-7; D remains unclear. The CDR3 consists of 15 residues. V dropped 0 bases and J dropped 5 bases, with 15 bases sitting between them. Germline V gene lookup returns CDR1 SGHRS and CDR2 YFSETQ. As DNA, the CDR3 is TGCGCCAGCAGCTTGGCACGCGGAACTTTCCACGAGCAGTACTTC. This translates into CASSLARGTFHEQYF.

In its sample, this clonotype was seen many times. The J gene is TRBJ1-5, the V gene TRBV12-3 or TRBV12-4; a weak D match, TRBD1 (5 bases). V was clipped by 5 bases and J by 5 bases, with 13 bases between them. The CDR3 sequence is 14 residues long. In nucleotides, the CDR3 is TGTGCCAGCAGTATGGGTCAGGGAGATCAGCCCCAGCATTTT. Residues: CASSMGQGDQPQHF.